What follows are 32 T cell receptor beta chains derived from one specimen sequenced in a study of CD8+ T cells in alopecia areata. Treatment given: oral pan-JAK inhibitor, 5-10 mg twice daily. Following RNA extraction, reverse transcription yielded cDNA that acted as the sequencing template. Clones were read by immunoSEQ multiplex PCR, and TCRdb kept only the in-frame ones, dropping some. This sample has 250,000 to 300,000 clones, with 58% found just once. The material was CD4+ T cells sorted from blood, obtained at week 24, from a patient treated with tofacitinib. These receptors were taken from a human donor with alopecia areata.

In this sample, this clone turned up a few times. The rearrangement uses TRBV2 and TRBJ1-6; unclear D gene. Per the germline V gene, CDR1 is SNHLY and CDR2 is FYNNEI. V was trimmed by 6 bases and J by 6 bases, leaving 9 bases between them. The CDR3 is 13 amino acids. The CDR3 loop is CASRKDVNSPLHF. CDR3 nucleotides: TGTGCCAGCAGGAAGGATGTTAATTCACCCCTCCACTTT.

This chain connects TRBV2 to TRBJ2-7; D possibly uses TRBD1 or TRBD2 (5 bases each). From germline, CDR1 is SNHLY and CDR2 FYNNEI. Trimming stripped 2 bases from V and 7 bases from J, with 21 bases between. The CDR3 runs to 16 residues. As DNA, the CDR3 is TGTGCCAGCAGTGAATTAATCGGGCCCAAGGGACGGGAGCAGTACTTC. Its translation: CASSELIGPKGREQYF.

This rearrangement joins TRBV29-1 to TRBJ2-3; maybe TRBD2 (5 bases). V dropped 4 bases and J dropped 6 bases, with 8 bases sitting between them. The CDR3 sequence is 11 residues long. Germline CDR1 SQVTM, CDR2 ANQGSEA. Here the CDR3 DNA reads TGCAGCGTTGGAAGGGAGGATACGCAGTATTTT. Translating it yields CSVGREDTQYF.

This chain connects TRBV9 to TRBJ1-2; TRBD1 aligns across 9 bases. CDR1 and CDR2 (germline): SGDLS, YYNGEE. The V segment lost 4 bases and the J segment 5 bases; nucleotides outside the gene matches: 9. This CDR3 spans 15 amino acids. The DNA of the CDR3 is TGTGCCAGCAGCTTAGGGGACAGGGCGGGGTATGGCTACACCTTC. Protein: CASSLGDRAGYGYTF.

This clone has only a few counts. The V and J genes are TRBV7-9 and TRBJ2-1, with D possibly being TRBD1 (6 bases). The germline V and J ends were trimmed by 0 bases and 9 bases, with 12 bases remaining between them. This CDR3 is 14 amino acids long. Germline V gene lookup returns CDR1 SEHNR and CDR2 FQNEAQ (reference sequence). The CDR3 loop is CASSLANQGREQFF. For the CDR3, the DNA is TGTGCCAGCAGCTTAGCGAATCAGGGGCGTGAGCAGTTCTTC.

CDR3 DNA: TGTGCCATCAGTGGAGCGGGGAAGTCCTACGAGCAGTACTTC. This encodes CAISGAGKSYEQYF. The chain recombines TRBV10-3 with TRBJ2-7, with TRBD2 identical over 7 bases. Trimming took 4 bases from V and 1 from J; bases not matched to a gene: 4. CDR1 and CDR2 from the germline V gene are ENHRY and SYGVKD. There are 14 residues in the CDR3.

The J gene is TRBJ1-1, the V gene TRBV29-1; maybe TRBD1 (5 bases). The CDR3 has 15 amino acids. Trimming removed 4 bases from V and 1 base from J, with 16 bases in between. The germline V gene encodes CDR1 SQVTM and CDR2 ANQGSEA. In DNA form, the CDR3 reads TGCAGCGTTGGGGGGAGGGTTACCGCGAACACTGAAGCTTTCTTT. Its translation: CSVGGRVTANTEAFF.

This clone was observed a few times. The CDR3 nucleotides are TGTGCCAGCAGTGAATCGGCGGGGATCCCGTACGAGCAGTACTTC. Its translation: CASSESAGIPYEQYF. This chain links TRBV25-1 with TRBJ2-7; TRBD2 is a possible D gene (6 bases). Germline-derived CDR1 and CDR2 are MGHDK and SYGVNS. V gave up 1 base and J gave up 4 bases, with 14 bases separating them. The CDR3 has 15 residues.

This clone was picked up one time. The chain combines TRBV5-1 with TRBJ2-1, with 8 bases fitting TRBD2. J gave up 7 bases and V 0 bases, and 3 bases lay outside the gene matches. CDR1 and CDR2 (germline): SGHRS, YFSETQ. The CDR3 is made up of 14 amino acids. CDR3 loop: CASSLVASGNEQFF. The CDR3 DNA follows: TGCGCCAGCAGCTTGGTGGCTAGCGGGAATGAGCAGTTCTTC.

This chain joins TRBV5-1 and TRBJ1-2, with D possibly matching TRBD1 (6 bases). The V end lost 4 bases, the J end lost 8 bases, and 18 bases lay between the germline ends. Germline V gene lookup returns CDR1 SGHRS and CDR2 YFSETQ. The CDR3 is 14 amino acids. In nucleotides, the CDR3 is TGCGCCAGCAGCAGCCGGGACACAACCGGCGGCTACACCTTC. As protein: CASSSRDTTGGYTF.

The CDR3 coding sequence is TGTGCCAGCAATGATCACTCCTACAATGAGCAGTTCTTC. Amino acid sequence: CASNDHSYNEQFF. The chain couples TRBV2 to TRBJ2-1; D gene ambiguous. The CDR3 spans 13 residues. CDR1 is SNHLY, CDR2 FYNNEI, per germline. V was cut by 7 bases and J by 0 bases, with 7 bases left in between.

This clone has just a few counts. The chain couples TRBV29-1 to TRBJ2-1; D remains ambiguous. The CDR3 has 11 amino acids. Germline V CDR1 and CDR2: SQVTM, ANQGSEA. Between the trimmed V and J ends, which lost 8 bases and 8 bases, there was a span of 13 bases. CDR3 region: CSSATVDEQFF. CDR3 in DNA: TGCAGCTCGGCGACGGTTGATGAGCAGTTCTTC.

CDR3 region: CAWTGGRGYTF. Here the CDR3 DNA reads TGTGCCTGGACAGGGGGTCGTGGCTACACCTTC. J is TRBJ1-2 and V is TRBV30; TRBD1 agrees at 7 bases. CDR1 and CDR2 from the germline V gene are GTSNPN and SVGIG (reference sequence). The length of the CDR3 is 11 residues. V was pared by 4 bases and J by 7 bases, with 3 bases of the junction left unmatched.

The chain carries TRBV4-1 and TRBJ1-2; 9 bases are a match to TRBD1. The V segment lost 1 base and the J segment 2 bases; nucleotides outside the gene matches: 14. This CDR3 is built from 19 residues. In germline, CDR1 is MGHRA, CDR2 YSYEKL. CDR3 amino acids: CASSQGRLGQGNRNYGYTF. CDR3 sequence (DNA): TGCGCCAGCAGCCAAGGAAGGTTAGGACAGGGGAACAGGAACTATGGCTACACCTTC.

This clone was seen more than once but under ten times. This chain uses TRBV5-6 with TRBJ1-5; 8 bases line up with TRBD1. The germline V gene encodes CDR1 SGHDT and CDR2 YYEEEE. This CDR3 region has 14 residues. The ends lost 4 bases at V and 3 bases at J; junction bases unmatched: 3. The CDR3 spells CASSADRDNQPQHF. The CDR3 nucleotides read TGTGCCAGCAGCGCGGACAGGGACAATCAGCCCCAGCATTTT.

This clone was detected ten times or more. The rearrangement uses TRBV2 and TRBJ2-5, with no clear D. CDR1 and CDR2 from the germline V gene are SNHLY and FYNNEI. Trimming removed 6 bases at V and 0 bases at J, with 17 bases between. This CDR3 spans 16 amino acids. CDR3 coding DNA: TGTGCCAGCAGCGTCACGCTATATGGAAACCAAGAGACCCAGTACTTC. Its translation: CASSVTLYGNQETQYF.

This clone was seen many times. CDR3: CASSRAGRGNTGELFF. The CDR3 DNA reads TGTGCCAGCAGCCGCGCGGGCCGGGGGAACACCGGGGAGCTGTTTTTT. V is TRBV7-9 and J is TRBJ2-2; D perhaps matches TRBD2 (5 bases). The CDR3 spans 16 residues. V shed 5 bases and J shed 1 base, with 14 bases lying between them. CDR1 is SEHNR and CDR2 is FQNEAQ in the germline V gene (reference sequence).

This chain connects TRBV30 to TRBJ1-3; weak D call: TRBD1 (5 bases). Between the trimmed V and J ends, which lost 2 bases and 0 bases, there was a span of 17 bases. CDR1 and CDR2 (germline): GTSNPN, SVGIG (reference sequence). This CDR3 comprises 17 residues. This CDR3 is CAWSPTRDSVSGNTIYF. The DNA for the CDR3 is TGTGCCTGGAGTCCCACCCGCGACAGCGTCTCTGGAAACACCATATATTTT.

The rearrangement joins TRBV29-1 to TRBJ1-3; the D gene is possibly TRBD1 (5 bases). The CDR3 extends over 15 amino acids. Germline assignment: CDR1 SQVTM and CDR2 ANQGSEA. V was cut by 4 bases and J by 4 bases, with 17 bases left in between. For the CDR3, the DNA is TGCAGCGTTGCCGGACATTCCGCGTTGGGAAACACCATATATTTT. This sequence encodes CSVAGHSALGNTIYF.

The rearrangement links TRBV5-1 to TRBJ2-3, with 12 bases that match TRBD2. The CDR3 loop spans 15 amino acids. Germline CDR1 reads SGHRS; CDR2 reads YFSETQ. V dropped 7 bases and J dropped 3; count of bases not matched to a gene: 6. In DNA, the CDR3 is TGCGCCAGCTGCCCTAGCGGGGGGGAAACAGATACGCAGTATTTT. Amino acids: CASCPSGGETDTQYF.

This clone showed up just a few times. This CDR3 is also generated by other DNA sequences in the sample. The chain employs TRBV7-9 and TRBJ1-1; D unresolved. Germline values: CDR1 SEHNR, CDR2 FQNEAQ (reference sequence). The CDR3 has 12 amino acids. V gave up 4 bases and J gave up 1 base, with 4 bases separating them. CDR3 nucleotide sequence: TGTGCCAGCAGCTCAGCGAACACTGAAGCTTTCTTT. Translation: CASSSANTEAFF.

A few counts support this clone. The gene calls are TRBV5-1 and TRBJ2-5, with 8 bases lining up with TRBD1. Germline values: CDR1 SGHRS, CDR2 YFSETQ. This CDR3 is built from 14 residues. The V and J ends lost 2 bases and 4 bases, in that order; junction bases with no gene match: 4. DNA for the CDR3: TGCGCCAGCAGCTTCGGGACAGGTTTAGAGACCCAGTACTTC. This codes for CASSFGTGLETQYF.

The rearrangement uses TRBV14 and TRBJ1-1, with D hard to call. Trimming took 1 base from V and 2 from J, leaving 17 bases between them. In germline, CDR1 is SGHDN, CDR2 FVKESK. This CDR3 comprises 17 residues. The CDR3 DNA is TGTGCCAGCAGCCAAGGGGCGGAGGTGGCCCACAACACTGAAGCTTTCTTT. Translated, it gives CASSQGAEVAHNTEAFF.

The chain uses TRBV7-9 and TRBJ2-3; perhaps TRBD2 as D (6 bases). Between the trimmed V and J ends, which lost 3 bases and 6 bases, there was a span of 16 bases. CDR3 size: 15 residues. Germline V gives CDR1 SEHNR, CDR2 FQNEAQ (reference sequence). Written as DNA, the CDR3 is TGTGCCAGCAGCTTCCCACCCCCTCGGGGGGATACGCAGTATTTT. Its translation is CASSFPPPRGDTQYF.

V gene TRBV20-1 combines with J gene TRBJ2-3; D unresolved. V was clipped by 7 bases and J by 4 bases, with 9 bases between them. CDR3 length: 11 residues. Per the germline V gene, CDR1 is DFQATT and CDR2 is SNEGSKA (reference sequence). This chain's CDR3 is CSGKVADTQYF. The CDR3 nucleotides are TGCAGTGGTAAGGTAGCAGATACGCAGTATTTT.

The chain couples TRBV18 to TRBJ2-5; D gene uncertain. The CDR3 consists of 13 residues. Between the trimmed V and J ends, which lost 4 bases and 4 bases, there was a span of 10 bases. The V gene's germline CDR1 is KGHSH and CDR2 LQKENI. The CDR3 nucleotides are TGTGCCAGCTCACAGGGTAATCGAGAGACCCAGTACTTC. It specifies CASSQGNRETQYF.

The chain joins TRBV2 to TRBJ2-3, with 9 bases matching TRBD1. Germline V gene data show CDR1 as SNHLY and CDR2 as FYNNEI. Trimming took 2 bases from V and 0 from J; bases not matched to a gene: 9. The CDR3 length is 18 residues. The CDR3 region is CASSETLTGGRSTDTQYF. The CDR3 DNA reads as TGTGCCAGCAGTGAAACTTTAACAGGGGGCCGAAGCACAGATACGCAGTATTTT.

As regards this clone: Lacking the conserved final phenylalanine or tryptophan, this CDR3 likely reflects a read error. This CDR3 reads CSVEYRKHGNTIYS. CDR3 DNA sequence: TGCAGCGTTGAATACAGGAAACATGGAAACACCATATATTCT. The chain is built from TRBV29-1 and TRBJ1-3, with a possible D match to TRBD1 (5 bases). V lost 2 bases to trimming and J lost 3 bases, with 11 bases between them. The germline V gene has CDR1 SQVTM and CDR2 ANQGSEA. There are 14 residues in the CDR3.

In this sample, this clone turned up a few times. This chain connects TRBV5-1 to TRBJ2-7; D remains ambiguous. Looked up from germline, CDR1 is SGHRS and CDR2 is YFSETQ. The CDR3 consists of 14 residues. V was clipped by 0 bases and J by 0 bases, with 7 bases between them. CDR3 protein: CASSLEGSSYEQYF. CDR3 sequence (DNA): TGCGCCAGCAGCTTGGAGGGCAGCTCCTACGAGCAGTACTTC.

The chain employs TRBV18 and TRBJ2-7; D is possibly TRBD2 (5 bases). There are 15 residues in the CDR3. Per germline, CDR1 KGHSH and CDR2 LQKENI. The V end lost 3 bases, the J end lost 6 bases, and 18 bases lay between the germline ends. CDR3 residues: CASSPMVASGSEQYF. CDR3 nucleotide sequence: TGTGCCAGCTCACCGATGGTAGCCTCGGGGAGCGAGCAGTACTTC.

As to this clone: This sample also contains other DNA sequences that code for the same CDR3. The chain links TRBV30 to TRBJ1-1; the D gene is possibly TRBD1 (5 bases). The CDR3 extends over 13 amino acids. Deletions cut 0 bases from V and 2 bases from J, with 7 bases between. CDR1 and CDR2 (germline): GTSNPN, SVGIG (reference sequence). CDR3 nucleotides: TGTGCCTGGAGTGTAGGGGAAAACACTGAAGCTTTCTTT. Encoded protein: CAWSVGENTEAFF.

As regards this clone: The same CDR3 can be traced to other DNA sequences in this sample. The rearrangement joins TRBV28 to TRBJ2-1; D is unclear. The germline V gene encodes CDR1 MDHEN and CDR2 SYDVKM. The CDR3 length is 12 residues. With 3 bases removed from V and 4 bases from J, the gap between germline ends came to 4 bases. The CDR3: CASSLSYNEQFF. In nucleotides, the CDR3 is TGTGCCAGCAGTTTGTCGTACAATGAGCAGTTCTTC.